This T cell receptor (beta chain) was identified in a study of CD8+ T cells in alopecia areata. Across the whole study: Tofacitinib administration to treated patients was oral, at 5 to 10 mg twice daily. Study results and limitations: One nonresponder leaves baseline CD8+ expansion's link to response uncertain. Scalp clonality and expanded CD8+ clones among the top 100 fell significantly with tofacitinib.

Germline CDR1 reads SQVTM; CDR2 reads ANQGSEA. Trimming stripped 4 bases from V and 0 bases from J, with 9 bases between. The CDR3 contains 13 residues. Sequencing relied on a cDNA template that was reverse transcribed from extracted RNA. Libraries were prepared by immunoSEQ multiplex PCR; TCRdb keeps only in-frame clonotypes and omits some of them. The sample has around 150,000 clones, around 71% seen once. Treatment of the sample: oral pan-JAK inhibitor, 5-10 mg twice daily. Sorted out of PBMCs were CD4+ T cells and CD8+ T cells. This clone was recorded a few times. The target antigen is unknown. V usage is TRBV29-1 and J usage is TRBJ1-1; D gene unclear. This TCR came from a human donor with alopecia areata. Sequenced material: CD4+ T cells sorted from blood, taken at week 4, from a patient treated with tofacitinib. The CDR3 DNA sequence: TGCAGCGTTGTACAGACTATGAACACTGAAGCTTTCTTT. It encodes CSVVQTMNTEAFF.